One sample yielded the 3 T cell receptor beta chains listed below, sequenced in a study of regulatory dendritic cells for organ transplantation. The repertoire was sequenced with immunoSEQ multiplex PCR; TCRdb's copy has only in-frame clones and lacks some. The table has about 38,000 clones, about 93% seen once; the top ten hold over 0.1%. Material: naive CD8+ T cells from blood. The subset: CD45RA+ naive T cells. The receptors originated from a human donor in good health.

This chain connects TRBV4-1 to TRBJ2-7, with 8 bases matching TRBD1. Germline CDR1 reads MGHRA; CDR2 reads YSYEKL. The V and J ends lost 1 base and 4 bases, in that order; junction bases with no gene match: 3. The CDR3 is 14 amino acids. This chain's CDR3 is CASSQVGQGYEQYF. The CDR3 DNA sequence: TGCGCCAGCAGCCAAGTCGGACAGGGATACGAGCAGTACTTC.

The chain is built from TRBV7-9 and TRBJ1-1, with 7 bases that match TRBD1. The CDR3 contains 16 residues. From germline, CDR1 is SEHNR and CDR2 FQNEAQ (reference sequence). Unmatched junction bases numbered 9, after V lost 5 bases and J lost 0 bases. The CDR3 nucleotides read TGTGCCAGCAGCCACGACAGGGAACGGCTGAACACTGAAGCTTTCTTT. Translating it yields CASSHDRERLNTEAFF.

A single count supports this clone. The CDR3 region has the DNA TGTGCCAGCAGTTTACGGGGGGAGGGGGAGACCCAGTACTTC. It encodes CASSLRGEGETQYF. The chain joins TRBV28 to TRBJ2-5, with TRBD2 identical over 7 bases. The CDR3 loop spans 14 amino acids. Trimming cost V 2 bases and J 5 bases; bases outside gene matches: 5. Germline CDR1 and CDR2: MDHEN and SYDVKM.